A selection of T cell receptor beta chains follows, all from one sample in a study of breast tumors, draining lymph nodes, adjacent tissues. TCRdb processed the multiplex PCR reads anew with MiXCR; each CDR3 protein has one entry. The sample holds about 230,000 distinct CDR3 sequences, approximately 30% seen once. Sequences were obtained from axillary lymph node tissue. The origin of the receptors is a female donor with breast cancer. Some clones in this sample may be carry-over from other donors' samples. Each CDR3 is given with its conserved first and last residue. D genes are given only for firm matches. Some rows mark clone size as missing; the rest say once, few, many or name a class of expanded clone.

clone size | J gene | D gene | V gene | CDR3 protein | CDR3 DNA
many | TRBJ2-2 | . | TRBV7-3 | CASSLRPTPLELFF | TGTGCCAGCAGCTTGCGACCCACGCCACTCGAGCTGTTTTTT
many | TRBJ2-3 | . | TRBV5-1 | CASKRESATDTQYF | TGCGCCAGCAAACGGGAGTCGGCGACAGATACGCAGTATTTT
many | TRBJ2-1 | TRBD2 | TRBV11-3 | CASSLGGLAGYNEQFF | TGTGCCAGCAGCTTAGGGGGACTAGCGGGTTACAATGAGCAGTTCTTC
once | TRBJ2-7 | . | TRBV6-2/TRBV6-3 | CASSPPVNSGVKHEQYF | TGTGCCAGCAGTCCCCCAGTAAATTCGGGAGTGAAACACGAGCAGTACTTC
many | TRBJ1-2 | . | TRBV20-1 | CSARSAGYGYTF | TGCAGTGCCCGGTCGGCGGGCTATGGCTACACCTTC
many | TRBJ2-2 | TRBD2 | TRBV19 | CASRTSGSASHTGELFF | TGTGCCAGCAGGACTAGCGGGAGTGCCAGCCACACCGGGGAGCTGTTTTTT
once | TRBJ2-1 | TRBD1 | TRBV2 | CASSFPGTGSYNEQFF | TGTGCCAGCAGTTTCCCCGGGACAGGGTCCTACAACGAGCAGTTCTTC
few | TRBJ2-1 | TRBD2 | TRBV9 | CASSVSGLADEQFF | TGTGCCAGCAGCGTCTCCGGACTAGCGGATGAGCAGTTCTTC
many | TRBJ2-7 | . | TRBV5-1 | CASSLAGRQYEQYF | TGCGCCAGCAGCTTGGCCGGACGTCAGTACGAGCAGTACTTC
many | TRBJ2-2 | . | TRBV12-3/TRBV12-4 | CASSKRGEGTGELFF | TGTGCCAGCAGTAAAAGGGGGGAGGGCACCGGGGAGCTGTTTTTT
few | TRBJ1-1 | TRBD1 | TRBV20-1 | CSAFPGTANTEAFF | TGCAGTGCTTTCCCCGGGACAGCGAACACTGAAGCTTTCTTT
few | TRBJ2-2 | TRBD2 | TRBV30 | CAWRGGTTGTGELFF | TGTGCCTGGAGGGGGGGGACTACCGGCACCGGGGAGCTGTTTTTT
many | TRBJ2-3 | TRBD2 | TRBV5-5 | CASSLVSGRRTDTQYF | TGTGCCAGCAGCTTGGTTAGCGGGAGACGGACAGATACGCAGTATTTT
. | TRBJ2-1 | TRBD2 | TRBV20-1 | CSGIGTSGYNEQFF | TGCAGTGGGATAGGGACTAGCGGCTACAATGAGCAGTTCTTC
many | TRBJ2-1 | . | TRBV19 | CASSIEGAGRNEQFF | TGTGCCAGTAGTATAGAGGGAGCGGGTCGGAATGAGCAGTTCTTC
many | TRBJ2-7 | TRBD2 | TRBV18 | CASSPAAGVSYEQYF | TGTGCCAGCTCACCTGCAGCGGGAGTTTCCTACGAGCAGTACTTC
many | TRBJ2-2 | . | TRBV13 | CASSQPLETGELFF | TGTGCCAGCAGCCAGCCCCTAGAAACCGGGGAGCTGTTTTTT
many | TRBJ1-4 | . | TRBV5-1 | CASSLWDTTNEKLFF | TGCGCCAGCAGCTTGTGGGACACAACTAATGAAAAACTGTTTTTT
. | TRBJ1-1 | . | TRBV5-4 | CATGAGYTEAFF | TGTGCCACCGGGGCGGGGTACACTGAAGCTTTCTTT
many | TRBJ1-2 | TRBD1 | TRBV30 | CAWRLLGTGGRVDGYTF | TGTGCCTGGAGGCTGCTCGGGACAGGGGGCCGTGTGGATGGCTACACCTTC
. | TRBJ2-2 | TRBD2 | TRBV6-2/TRBV6-3 | CASSSLMNSLAAGELFF | TGTGCCAGCAGTTCCCTAATGAACTCACTAGCGGCCGGGGAGCTGTTTTTT
once | TRBJ1-2 | . | TRBV2 | CASSERDPNNYGYTF | TGTGCCAGCAGTGAGCGGGACCCAAATAACTATGGCTACACCTTC
. | TRBJ2-2 | . | TRBV7-7 | CASSPGINTGELFF | TGTGCTAGCAGCCCCGGGATTAACACCGGGGAGCTGTTTTTT
many | TRBJ2-6 | . | TRBV20-1 | CSARGPYRAGANVLTF | TGCAGTGCCCGGGGCCCCTACCGCGCTGGGGCCAACGTCCTGACTTTC
many | TRBJ1-4 | TRBD1 | TRBV12-3/TRBV12-4 | CASSPDRGEKLFF | TGTGCCAGCAGTCCGGACAGGGGGGAAAAACTGTTTTTT
. | TRBJ2-6 | TRBD1 | TRBV4-2 | CASSQQTGGRSGANVLTF | TGTGCCAGCAGCCAACAGACAGGGGGCAGATCTGGGGCCAACGTCCTGACTTTC
. | TRBJ1-6 | . | TRBV11-2 | CASSPKAGTAYNSPLHF | TGTGCCAGCAGCCCAAAAGCCGGGACGGCTTATAATTCACCCCTCCACTTT
. | TRBJ2-2 | . | TRBV2 | CASSQMGANAGELFF | TGTGCCAGCAGCCAGATGGGGGCCAACGCTGGGGAGCTGTTTTTT
many | TRBJ2-5 | . | TRBV5-1 | CASSPRDIQETQYF | TGCGCCAGCAGCCCCAGGGACATCCAAGAGACCCAGTACTTC
. | TRBJ2-1 | TRBD2 | TRBV6-6 | CASSLTSGGADEQFF | TGTGCCAGCAGTCTAACTAGCGGGGGGGCCGATGAGCAGTTCTTC
many | TRBJ2-3 | . | TRBV15 | CATSRAGRSWEPTDTQYF | TGTGCCACCAGCAGAGCCGGCCGCTCTTGGGAACCCACAGATACGCAGTATTTT
many | TRBJ2-3 | TRBD2 | TRBV11-2 | CASRLAGGQGTQYF | TGTGCCAGCCGACTAGCGGGAGGGCAAGGTACGCAGTATTTT
few | TRBJ1-2 | . | TRBV28 | CASSLFGRVAGGYTF | TGTGCCAGCAGTTTATTCGGCAGGGTCGCGGGTGGCTACACCTTC
. | TRBJ1-6 | TRBD1 | TRBV12-3/TRBV12-4 | CASSLGQARHNSPLHF | TGTGCCAGCAGTTTGGGACAGGCCAGGCATAATTCACCCCTCCACTTT
many | TRBJ2-3 | TRBD1 | TRBV7-6 | CASSPRTGIVDTQYF | TGTGCCAGCAGCCCTCGGACAGGGATTGTTGATACGCAGTATTTT